This T cell receptor (beta chain) was obtained from a study of T cells in localized non-small cell lung cancer. Study-wide results and caveats: Heterogeneity stays possible, as sequencing covered only one tumor region. Exceeding tumor, uninvolved adjacent lung had the highest T cell clonality. Longer overall survival was linked to higher blood T cell density. A median about 54 of the top 100 tumor clones appeared in adjacent lung.

Some clones are missing from TCRdb's copy, which holds only in-frame ones; the method was immunoSEQ multiplex PCR. This sample has fewer than 3,000 clones; 30% to 35% occur once, and the top ten carry about 18%. Germline values: CDR1 KGHSH, CDR2 LQKENI. Deletions cut 2 bases from V and 2 bases from J, with 11 bases between. CDR3 length: 15 residues. For this clone: Its specificity is unknown.

The chain employs TRBV18 and TRBJ2-3, with D perhaps TRBD1 (6 bases). The sample consisted of lung tumor tissue, taken before any cancer treatment. The sequence came from a female donor aged 60 or older with stage II squamous cell lung carcinoma. The CDR3 region is CASSPGYRDTDTQYF. Here the CDR3 DNA reads TGTGCCAGCTCACCAGGATACAGGGACACAGATACGCAGTATTTT.